This TCR beta chain was captured by sequencing in a study of T cell responses to AZD1222 COVID-19 vaccine. Study-wide background: It was second doses at about 4 or about 12 weeks that were pooled. Study-wide results and limits: It should be noted that donors were predominantly white British and more often female, and clonal diversity was possibly underestimated. Dominant CD4 TCR responses targeted spike regions 160-218 and 743-854. Vaccination with two AZD1222 doses was followed by a rise in Spike-specific TCR breadth and depth.

The V end was cut by 5 bases, the J end by 2 bases, with 4 bases between. This CDR3 has 12 residues. Germline lookup yields CDR1 MNHNY and CDR2 SVGAGI (reference sequence). As concerns this clone: The antigen is not known. The same CDR3 arises from other DNA sequences in this sample as well.

Assay: immunoSEQ multiplex PCR; the TCRdb copy retains only in-frame clones and omits some. The sample lists 90,000 to 150,000 clones; around nine tenths were seen once. This TCR was recovered from an adult in good health. The chain employs TRBV6-6 and TRBJ1-3; D is uncertain. The sequenced sample was peripheral blood, obtained on day 0 of AZD1222 vaccination. The CDR3 region has the DNA TGTGCCAGCAGTCCCACTGGAAACACCATATATTTT. It encodes CASSPTGNTIYF.